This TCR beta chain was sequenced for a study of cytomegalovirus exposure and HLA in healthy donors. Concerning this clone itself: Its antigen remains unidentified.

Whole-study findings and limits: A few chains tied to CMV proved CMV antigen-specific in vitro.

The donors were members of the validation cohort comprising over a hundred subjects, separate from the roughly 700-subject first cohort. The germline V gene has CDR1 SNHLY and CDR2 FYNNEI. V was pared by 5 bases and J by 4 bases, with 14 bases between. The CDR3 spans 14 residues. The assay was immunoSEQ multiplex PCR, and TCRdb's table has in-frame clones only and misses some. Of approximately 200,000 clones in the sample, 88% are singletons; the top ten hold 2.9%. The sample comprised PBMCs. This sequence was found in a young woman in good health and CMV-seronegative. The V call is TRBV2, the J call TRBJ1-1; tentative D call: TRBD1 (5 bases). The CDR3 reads CASSPQTAFTEAFF. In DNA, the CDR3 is TGTGCCAGCAGTCCGCAGACAGCCTTCACTGAAGCTTTCTTT.